This TCR beta chain came from a study of T cells expressing NK-cell markers. Study at large: The authors sequenced eight donors, of whom seven were HCMV-seropositive and one was seronegative.

Per the germline V gene, CDR1 is SGHTA and CDR2 is FQGTGA. CDR3 length equals 16 residues. TCRdb re-called the 5' RACE reads and shows each CDR3 protein once, DNA omitted. The table for this sample gives over 150,000 distinct CDR3 sequences. The chain carries TRBV7-3 and TRBJ2-1; TCRdb designates TRBD2, a call that cannot be tested without DNA. Sequencing input: blood T cells: a sorted CD56 or NKG2C T cell subset, CD4+ or CD8+ T cells, or bulk PBMC T cells (not recorded which). The sequence was obtained from a woman in her fifties or sixties in good health. The CDR3 protein is CASSLEAGGSYNEQFF. The variable domain in full, completed from reference TRBV7-3 and TRBJ2-1, reads GAGVSQTPSNKVTEKGKYVELRCDPISGHTALYWYRQSLGQGPEFLIYFQGTGAADDSGLPNDRFFAVRPEGSVSTLKIQRTERGDSAVYLCASSLEAGGSYNEQFFGPGTRLTVL.